Only a few counts were recorded for the clone carrying this T cell receptor (beta chain). This sample is part of a study of CD8+ T cells in alopecia areata. V was pared by 4 bases and J by 4 bases, with 8 bases of the junction left unmatched. The germline gives CDR1 SGHNT, CDR2 YYREEE (reference sequence). CDR3 size: 14 residues. TCR sequencing used cDNA made by reverse transcription of extracted RNA. Assay used: immunoSEQ multiplex PCR; TCRdb lists only in-frame clones, some missing. Here the sample spans roughly 150,000 clones, around 54% being singletons. PBMCs were stained for CD3, CD4 and CD8, and CD4+ and CD8+ T cells were sorted.

The sequence derives from a human donor in good health. The material sequenced was CD4+ T cells sorted from blood. This chain uses TRBV5-4 with TRBJ2-7; 7 nucleotides match TRBD2. This CDR3 is CASSGTSDGYEQYF. CDR3 nucleotides: TGTGCCAGCAGCGGTACTAGCGATGGGTACGAGCAGTACTTC.